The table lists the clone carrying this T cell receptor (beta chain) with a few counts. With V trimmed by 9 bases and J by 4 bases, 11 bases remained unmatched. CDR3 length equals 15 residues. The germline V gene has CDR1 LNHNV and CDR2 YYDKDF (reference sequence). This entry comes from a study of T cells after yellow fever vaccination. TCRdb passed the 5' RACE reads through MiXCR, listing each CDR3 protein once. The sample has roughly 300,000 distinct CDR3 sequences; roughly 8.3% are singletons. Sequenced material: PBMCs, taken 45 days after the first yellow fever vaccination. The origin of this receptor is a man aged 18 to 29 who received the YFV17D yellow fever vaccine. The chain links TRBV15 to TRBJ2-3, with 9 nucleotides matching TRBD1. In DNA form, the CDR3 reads TGTGCCACGGGCCTTAACAGGGGGCACGCAGATACGCAGTATTTT. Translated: CATGLNRGHADTQYF. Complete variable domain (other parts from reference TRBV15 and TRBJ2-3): DAMVIQNPRYQVTQFGKPVTLSCSQTLNHNVMYWYQQKSSQAPKLLFHYYDKDFNNEADTPDNFQSRRPNTSFCFLDIRSPGLGDTAMYLCATGLNRGHADTQYFGPGTRLTVL.